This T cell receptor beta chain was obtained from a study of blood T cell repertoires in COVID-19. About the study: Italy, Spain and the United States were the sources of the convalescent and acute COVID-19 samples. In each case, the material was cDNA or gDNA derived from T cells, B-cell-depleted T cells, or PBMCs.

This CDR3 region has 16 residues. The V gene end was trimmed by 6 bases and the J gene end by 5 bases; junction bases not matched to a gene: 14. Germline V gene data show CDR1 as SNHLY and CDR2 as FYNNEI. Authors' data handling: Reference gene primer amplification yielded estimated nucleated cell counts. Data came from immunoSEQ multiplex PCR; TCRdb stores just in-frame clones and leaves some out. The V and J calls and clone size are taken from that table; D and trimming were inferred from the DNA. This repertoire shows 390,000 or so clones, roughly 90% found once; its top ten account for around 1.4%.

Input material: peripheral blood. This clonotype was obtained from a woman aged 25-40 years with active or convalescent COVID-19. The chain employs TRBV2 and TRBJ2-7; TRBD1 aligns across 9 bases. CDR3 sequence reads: CASRTVRGTGWDEQYF. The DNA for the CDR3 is TGTGCCAGCAGGACAGTAAGAGGGACAGGGTGGGACGAGCAGTACTTC.